This TCR beta chain comes out of a study of T cell responses to AZD1222 COVID-19 vaccine. Looking at the study overall: Whether given at about 4 or about 12 weeks, second doses were pooled.

The table came from immunoSEQ multiplex PCR; TCRdb's copy has only in-frame clones and leaves some out. The sample shows around 160,000 clones, around nine tenths of them seen only once. Whole-study findings and limits: Only a handful of individuals given AZD1222 were seropositive at baseline. Vaccine-related CD4 TCRs covered spike, predominating at 160-218 and 743-854.

Worth noting for this clone: Its antigen is unidentified.

Germline V gene lookup returns CDR1 MNHNS and CDR2 SASEGT. V was cut by 3 bases and J by 9 bases, with 11 bases left in between. The CDR3 spans 12 residues. The receptor comes from an adult in good health. This specimen was peripheral blood, taken on day 0 of AZD1222 vaccination. V gene TRBV6-1 combines with J gene TRBJ1-1, with D possibly matching TRBD1 (5 bases). The CDR3 protein is CASSDRVAKAFF. As DNA, the CDR3 is TGTGCCAGCAGTGACAGGGTGGCAAAAGCTTTCTTT.